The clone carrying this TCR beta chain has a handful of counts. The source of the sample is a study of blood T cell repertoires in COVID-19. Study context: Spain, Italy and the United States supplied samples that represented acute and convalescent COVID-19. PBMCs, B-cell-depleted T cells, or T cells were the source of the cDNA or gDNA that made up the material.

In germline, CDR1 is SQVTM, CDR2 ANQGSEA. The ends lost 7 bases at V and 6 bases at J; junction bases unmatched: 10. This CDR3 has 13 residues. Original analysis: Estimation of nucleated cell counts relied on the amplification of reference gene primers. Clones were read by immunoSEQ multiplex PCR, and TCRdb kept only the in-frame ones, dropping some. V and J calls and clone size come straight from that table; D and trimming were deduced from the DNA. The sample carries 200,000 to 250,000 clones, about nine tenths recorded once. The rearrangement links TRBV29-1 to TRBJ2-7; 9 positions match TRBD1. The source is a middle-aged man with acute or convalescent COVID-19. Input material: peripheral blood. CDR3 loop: CSALPGQGSEQYF. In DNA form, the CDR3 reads TGCAGCGCCCTGCCGGGACAGGGAAGCGAGCAGTACTTC.